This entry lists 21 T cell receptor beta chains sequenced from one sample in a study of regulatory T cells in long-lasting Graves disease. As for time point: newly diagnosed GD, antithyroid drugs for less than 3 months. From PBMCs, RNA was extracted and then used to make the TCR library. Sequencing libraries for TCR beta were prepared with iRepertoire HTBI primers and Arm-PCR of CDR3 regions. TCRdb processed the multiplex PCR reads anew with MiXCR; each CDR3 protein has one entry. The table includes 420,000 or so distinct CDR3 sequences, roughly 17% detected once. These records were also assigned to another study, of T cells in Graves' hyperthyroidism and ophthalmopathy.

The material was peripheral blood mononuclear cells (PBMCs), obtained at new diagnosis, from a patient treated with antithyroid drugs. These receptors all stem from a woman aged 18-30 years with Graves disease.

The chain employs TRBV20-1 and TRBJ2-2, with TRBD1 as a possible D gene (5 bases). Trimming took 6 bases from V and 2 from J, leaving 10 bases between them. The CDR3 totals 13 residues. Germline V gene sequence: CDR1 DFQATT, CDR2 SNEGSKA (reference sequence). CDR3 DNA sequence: TGCAGTGCAAACACAGGAAACACCGGGGAGCTGTTTTTT. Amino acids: CSANTGNTGELFF.

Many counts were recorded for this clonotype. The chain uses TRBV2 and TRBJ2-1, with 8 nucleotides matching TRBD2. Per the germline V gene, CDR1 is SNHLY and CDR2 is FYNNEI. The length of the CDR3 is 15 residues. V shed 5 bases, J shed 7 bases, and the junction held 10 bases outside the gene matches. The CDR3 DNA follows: TGTGCCAGCAGTCGGAGCGGGAGTAGGGCGAATGAGCAGTTCTTC. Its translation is CASSRSGSRANEQFF.

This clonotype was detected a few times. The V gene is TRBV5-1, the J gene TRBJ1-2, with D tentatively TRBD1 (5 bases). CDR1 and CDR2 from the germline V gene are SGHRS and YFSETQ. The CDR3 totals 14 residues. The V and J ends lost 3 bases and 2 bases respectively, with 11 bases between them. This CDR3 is CASSSLGPNYGYTF. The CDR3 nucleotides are TGCGCCAGCAGCTCCCTGGGACCCAACTATGGCTACACCTTC.

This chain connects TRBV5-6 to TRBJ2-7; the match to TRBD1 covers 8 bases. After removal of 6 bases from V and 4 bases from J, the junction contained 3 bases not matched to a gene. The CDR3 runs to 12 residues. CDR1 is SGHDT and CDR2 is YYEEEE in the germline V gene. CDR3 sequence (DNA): TGTGCCAGCAACGGACAGGGTTACGAGCAGTACTTC. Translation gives CASNGQGYEQYF.

CDR3 sequence: CASSQGLAGYTQYF. CDR3 DNA sequence: TGTGCCAGCAGCCAAGGACTAGCGGGATATACGCAGTATTTT. The chain joins TRBV14 to TRBJ2-3, with 11 bases identical to TRBD2. Per the germline V gene, CDR1 is SGHDN and CDR2 is FVKESK. This CDR3 has 14 amino acids. The ends lost 1 base at V and 7 bases at J; junction bases unmatched: 1.

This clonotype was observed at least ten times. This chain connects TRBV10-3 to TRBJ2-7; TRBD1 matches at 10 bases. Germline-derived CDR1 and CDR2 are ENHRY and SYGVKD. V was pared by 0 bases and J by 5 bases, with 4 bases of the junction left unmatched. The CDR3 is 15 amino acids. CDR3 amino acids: CAISESTGGYNEQYF. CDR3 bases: TGTGCCATCAGTGAGTCGACAGGGGGCTATAACGAGCAGTACTTC.

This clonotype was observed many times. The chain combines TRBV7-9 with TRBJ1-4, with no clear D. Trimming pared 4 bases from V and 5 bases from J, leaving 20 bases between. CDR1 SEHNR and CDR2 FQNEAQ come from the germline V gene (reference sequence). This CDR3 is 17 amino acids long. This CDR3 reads CASSSRRGVSVNEKLFF. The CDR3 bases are TGTGCCAGCAGCTCACGCCGCGGAGTCTCGGTAAATGAAAAACTGTTTTTT. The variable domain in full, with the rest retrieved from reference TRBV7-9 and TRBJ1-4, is DTGVSQNPRHKITKRGQNVTFRCDPISEHNRLYWYRQTLGQGPEFLTYFQNEAQLEKSRLLSDRFSAERPKGSFSTLEIQRTEQGDSAMYLCASSSRRGVSVNEKLFFGSGTQLSVL.

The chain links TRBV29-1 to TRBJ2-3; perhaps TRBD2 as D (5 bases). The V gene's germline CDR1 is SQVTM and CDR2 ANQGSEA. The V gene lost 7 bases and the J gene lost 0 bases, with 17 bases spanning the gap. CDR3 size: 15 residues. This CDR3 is CSAGLKSGSTDTQYF. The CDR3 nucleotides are TGCAGCGCCGGCCTAAAGAGCGGAAGCACAGATACGCAGTATTTT.

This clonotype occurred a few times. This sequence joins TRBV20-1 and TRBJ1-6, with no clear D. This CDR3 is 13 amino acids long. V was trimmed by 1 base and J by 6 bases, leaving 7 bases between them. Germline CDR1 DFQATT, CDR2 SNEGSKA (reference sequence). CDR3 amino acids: CSARGSSNSPLHF. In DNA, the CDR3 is TGCAGTGCTAGAGGTAGTTCTAATTCACCCCTCCACTTT.

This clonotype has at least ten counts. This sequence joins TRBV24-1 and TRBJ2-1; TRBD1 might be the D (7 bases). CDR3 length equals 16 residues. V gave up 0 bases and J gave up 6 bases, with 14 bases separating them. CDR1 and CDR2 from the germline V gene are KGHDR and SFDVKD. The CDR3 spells CATSDLPQGGANEQFF. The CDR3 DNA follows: TGTGCCACCAGTGATTTGCCCCAGGGGGGTGCCAATGAGCAGTTCTTC.

The CDR3 DNA reads as TGTGCCAGCAGTGATGGGCTAGCGGGCAATGAGCAGTACTTC. It yields the protein CASSDGLAGNEQYF. This chain links TRBV2 with TRBJ2-7, with TRBD2 identical over 8 bases. The V and J ends lost 3 bases and 7 bases, in that order; junction bases with no gene match: 8. CDR3 length: 14 amino acids. The V gene's germline CDR1 is SNHLY and CDR2 FYNNEI.

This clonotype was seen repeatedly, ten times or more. The chain's CDR3 is CASSSPGTSGSSDGELFF. As DNA, the CDR3 is TGTGCCAGCAGCTCTCCCGGGACTAGCGGGAGTTCTGACGGGGAGCTGTTTTTT. The chain employs TRBV7-9 and TRBJ2-2; 14 nucleotides agree with TRBD2. The J segment lost 7 bases and the V segment lost 4 bases, leaving 11 bases of the junction unmatched. CDR3 length: 18 residues. In germline, CDR1 is SEHNR, CDR2 FQNEAQ (reference sequence).

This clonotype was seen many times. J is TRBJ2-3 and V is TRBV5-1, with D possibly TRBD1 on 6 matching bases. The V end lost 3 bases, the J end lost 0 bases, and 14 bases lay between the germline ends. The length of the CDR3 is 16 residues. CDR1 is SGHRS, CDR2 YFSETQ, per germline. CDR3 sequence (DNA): TGCGCCAGCAGCTGGATGACAGGCGCTAGCACAGATACGCAGTATTTT. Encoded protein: CASSWMTGASTDTQYF.

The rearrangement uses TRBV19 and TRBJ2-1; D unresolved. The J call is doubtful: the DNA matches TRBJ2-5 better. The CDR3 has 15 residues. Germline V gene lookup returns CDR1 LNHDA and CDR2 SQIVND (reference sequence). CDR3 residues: CASSNRSPGRETQYF. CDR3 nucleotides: TGTGCCAGTAGTAATCGCAGTCCCGGACGAGAGACCCAGTACTTC.

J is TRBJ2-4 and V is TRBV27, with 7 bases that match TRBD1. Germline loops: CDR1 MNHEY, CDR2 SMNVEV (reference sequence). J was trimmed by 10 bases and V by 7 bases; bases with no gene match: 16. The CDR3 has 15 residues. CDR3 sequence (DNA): TGTGCCAGCAAAGCTCCGGGACAGCCCCGAACTATTCAGTACTTC. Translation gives CASKAPGQPRTIQYF.

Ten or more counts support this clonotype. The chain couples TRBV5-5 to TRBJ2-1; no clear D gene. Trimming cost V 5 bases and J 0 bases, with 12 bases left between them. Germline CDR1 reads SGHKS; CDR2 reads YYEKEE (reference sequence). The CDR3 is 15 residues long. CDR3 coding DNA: TGTGCCAGCAGTCATGAGGCCAGCTCCTACAATGAGCAGTTCTTC. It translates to CASSHEASSYNEQFF.

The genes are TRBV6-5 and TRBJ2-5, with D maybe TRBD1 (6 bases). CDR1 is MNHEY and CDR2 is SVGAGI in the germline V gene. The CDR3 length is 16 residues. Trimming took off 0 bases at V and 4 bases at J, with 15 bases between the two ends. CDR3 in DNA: TGTGCCAGCAGTTACTCCCAGGGGCAGTTATTAGAGACCCAGTACTTC. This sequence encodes CASSYSQGQLLETQYF.

CDR3 sequence reads: CASSTPTPLFF. The CDR3 coding sequence is TGTGCCAGCAGCACCCCTACCCCCCTGTTTTTT. The V call is TRBV7-2, the J call TRBJ2-2; D is uncertain. Germline assignment: CDR1 SGHTA and CDR2 FQGNSA. CDR3 length: 11 amino acids. V was pared by 5 bases and J by 14 bases, with 12 bases between. The variable domain in full, completed from reference TRBV7-2 and TRBJ2-2, reads GAGVSQSPSNKVTEKGKDVELRCDPISGHTALYWYRQSLGQGLEFLIYFQGNSAPDKSGLPSDRFSAERTGGSVSTLTIQRTQQEDSAVYLCASSTPTPLFFGEGSRLTVL.

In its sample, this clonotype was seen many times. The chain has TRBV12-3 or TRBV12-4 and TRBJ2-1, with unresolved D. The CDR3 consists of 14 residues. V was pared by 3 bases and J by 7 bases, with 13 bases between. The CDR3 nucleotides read TGTGCCAGCAGTTTTGACTCCCCGGATAATGAGCAGTTCTTC. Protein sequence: CASSFDSPDNEQFF.

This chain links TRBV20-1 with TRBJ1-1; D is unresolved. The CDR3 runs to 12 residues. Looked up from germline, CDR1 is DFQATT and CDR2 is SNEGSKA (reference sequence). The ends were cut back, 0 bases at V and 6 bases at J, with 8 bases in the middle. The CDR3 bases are TGCAGTGCTAGAGATCGGGTAGCTGAAGCTTTCTTT. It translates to CSARDRVAEAFF.

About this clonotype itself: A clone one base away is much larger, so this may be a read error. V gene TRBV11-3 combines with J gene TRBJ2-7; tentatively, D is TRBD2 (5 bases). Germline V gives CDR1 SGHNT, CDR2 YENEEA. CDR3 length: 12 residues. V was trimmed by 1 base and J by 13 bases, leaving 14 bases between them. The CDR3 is CASSLVAEGVYF. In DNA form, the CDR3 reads TGTGCCAGCAGCTTAGTGGCAGAGGGAGTATACTTC.